This TCR beta chain was captured in a study of identical twins. This clonotype was observed a handful of times. Template switching added a universal primer site; cDNA carried unique molecular identifiers. TCRdb redid the calling of the 5' RACE reads with MiXCR, one entry per CDR3 protein. The sample includes 1,800,000 or so distinct CDR3 sequences, less than 35% of them seen just once. The V gene end was trimmed by 3 bases and the J gene end by 7 bases; junction bases not matched to a gene: 4. The CDR3 has 15 amino acids. Germline V lookup: CDR1 KGHSH, CDR2 LQKENI. This chain joins TRBV18 and TRBJ1-6; 9 nucleotides align to TRBD1. This receptor was taken from a newborn girl in good health. The sample consisted of cord blood. The CDR3 DNA sequence: TGTGCCAGCTCACCGCGGACAGGGGACAATTCACCCCTCCACTTT. This codes for CASSPRTGDNSPLHF.